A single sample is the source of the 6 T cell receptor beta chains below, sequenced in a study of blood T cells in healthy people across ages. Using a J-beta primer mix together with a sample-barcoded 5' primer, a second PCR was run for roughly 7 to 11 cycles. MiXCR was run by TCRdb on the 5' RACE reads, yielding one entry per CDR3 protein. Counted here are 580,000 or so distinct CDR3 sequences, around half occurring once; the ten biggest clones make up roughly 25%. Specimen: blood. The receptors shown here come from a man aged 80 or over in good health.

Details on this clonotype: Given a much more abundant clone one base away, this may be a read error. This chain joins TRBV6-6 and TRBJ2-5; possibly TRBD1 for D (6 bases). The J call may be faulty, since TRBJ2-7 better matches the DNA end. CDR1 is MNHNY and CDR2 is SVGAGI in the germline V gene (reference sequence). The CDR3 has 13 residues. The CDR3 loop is CASSYPTGYEQYF. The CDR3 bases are TGTGCCAGCAGTTACCCCACAGGGTACGAGCAGTACTTC.

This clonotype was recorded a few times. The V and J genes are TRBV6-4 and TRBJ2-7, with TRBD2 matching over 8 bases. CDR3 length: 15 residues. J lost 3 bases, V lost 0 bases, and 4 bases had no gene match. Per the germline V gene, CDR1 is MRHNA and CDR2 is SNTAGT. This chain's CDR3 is CASSDSSSGSYEQYF. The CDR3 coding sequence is TGTGCCAGCAGTGACTCGTCAAGCGGGAGCTACGAGCAGTACTTC.

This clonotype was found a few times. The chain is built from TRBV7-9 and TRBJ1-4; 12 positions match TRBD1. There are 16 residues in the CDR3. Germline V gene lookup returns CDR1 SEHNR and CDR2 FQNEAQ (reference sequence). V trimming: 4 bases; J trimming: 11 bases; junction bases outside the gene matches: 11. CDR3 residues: CASSSQGTGGDGKLFF. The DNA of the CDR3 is TGTGCCAGCAGCTCGCAGGGGACAGGGGGCGACGGGAAACTGTTTTTT. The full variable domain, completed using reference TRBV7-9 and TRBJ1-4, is DTGVSQNPRHKITKRGQNVTFRCDPISEHNRLYWYRQTLGQGPEFLTYFQNEAQLEKSRLLSDRFSAERPKGSFSTLEIQRTEQGDSAMYLCASSSQGTGGDGKLFFGSGTQLSVL.

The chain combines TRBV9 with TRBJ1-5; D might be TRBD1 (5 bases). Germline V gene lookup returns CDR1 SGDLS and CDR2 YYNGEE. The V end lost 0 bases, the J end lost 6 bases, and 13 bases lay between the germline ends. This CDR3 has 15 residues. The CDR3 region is CASSVGDAAGQPQHF. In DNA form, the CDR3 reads TGTGCCAGCAGCGTAGGGGACGCGGCGGGTCAGCCCCAGCATTTT.

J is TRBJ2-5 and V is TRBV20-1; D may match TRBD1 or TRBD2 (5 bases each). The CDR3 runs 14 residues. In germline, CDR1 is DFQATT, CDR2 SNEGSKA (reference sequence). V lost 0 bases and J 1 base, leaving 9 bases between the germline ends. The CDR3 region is CSARDRGFQETQYF. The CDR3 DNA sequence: TGCAGTGCTAGAGATCGGGGCTTCCAAGAGACCCAGTACTTC.

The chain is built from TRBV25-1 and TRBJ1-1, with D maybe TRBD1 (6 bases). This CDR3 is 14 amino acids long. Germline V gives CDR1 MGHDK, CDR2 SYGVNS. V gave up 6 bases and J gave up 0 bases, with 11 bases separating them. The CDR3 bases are TGTGCCAGCAGGACAGGAGAGATGAACACTGAAGCTTTCTTT. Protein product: CASRTGEMNTEAFF.